This is a list of T cell receptor beta chains from one sample in a study of T cell responses to AZD1222 COVID-19 vaccine. Only in-frame clones appear in the TCRdb table, and some are missing; sequencing was by immunoSEQ multiplex PCR. The sample comprises around 100,000 clones, 80% to 90% of which are singletons, and 3.5% to 4.5% rests with the top ten. Sequenced material: peripheral blood, taken on day 0 of MenACWY control vaccination. The receptors stem from an adult in good health. Each CDR3 is given with its conserved first and last residue. A D gene is named only where the DNA matches it firmly. Clone size is stated in some rows and not others, as once, few, many or a class when expanded.

D gene	clone size	V gene	J gene	CDR3 protein	CDR3 DNA
TRBD1	.	TRBV29-1	TRBJ2-3	CSVGQGRRVGTDTQYF	TGCAGCGTGGGACAGGGGCGAAGAGTTGGCACAGATACGCAGTATTTT
TRBD1	.	TRBV7-9	TRBJ2-3	CASSLNPGQGTDTQYF	TGTGCCAGCAGCTTGAATCCGGGACAGGGTACAGATACGCAGTATTTT
TRBD1	few	TRBV28	TRBJ1-2	CASSAQGAGGYTF	TGTGCCAGCAGTGCACAGGGGGCGGGTGGCTACACCTTC
.	.	TRBV7-3	TRBJ1-6	CASSLEGASPLHF	TGTGCCAGCAGCTTAGAAGGGGCTTCACCCCTCCACTTT
TRBD2	.	TRBV3-1/TRBV3-2	TRBJ2-1	CASSTGTSGRNEQFF	TGTGCCAGCAGCACCGGGACTAGCGGGAGGAATGAGCAGTTCTTC
.	.	TRBV3-1/TRBV3-2	TRBJ1-4	CASSPTDEKLFF	TGTGCCAGCAGCCCCACAGATGAAAAACTGTTTTTT
.	.	TRBV7-2	TRBJ2-6	CASSSGPGSGANVLTF	TGTGCCAGCAGCTCCGGCCCCGGCTCTGGGGCCAACGTCCTGACTTTC
.	.	TRBV11-2	TRBJ2-7	CASSPTGSLLIMGERQYF	TGTGCCAGCAGCCCTACAGGGAGCCTTCTAATAATGGGGGAGAGGCAGTACTTC
TRBD1	.	TRBV2	TRBJ1-1	CASIGQGGFSAEAFF	TGTGCCAGCATTGGACAGGGGGGGTTTTCGGCTGAAGCTTTCTTT
.	.	TRBV4-1	TRBJ1-5	CASSQNEGGDQPQHF	TGCGCCAGCAGCCAAAATGAAGGAGGGGATCAGCCCCAGCATTTT
TRBD2	.	TRBV11-2	TRBJ2-7	CASSLGLAGGDEQYF	TGTGCCAGCAGCTTAGGACTAGCGGGAGGGGATGAGCAGTACTTC
.	.	TRBV30	TRBJ2-1	CAWTVGVSYNEQFF	TGTGCCTGGACGGTGGGAGTCTCCTACAATGAGCAGTTCTTC
.	once	TRBV5-1	TRBJ1-2	CASSLARDGSDGYTF	TGCGCCAGCAGCTTGGCCCGCGACGGGTCAGATGGCTACACCTTC
.	.	TRBV12-2	TRBJ2-7	CASRLIASSGGAYEQYF	TGTGCAAGTCGCTTAATCGCCTCTAGCGGGGGGGCCTACGAGCAGTACTTC
TRBD1	once	TRBV9	TRBJ2-1	CASSVTGTGGHEQFF	TGTGCCAGCAGCGTGACCGGGACAGGGGGCCATGAGCAGTTCTTC
.	.	TRBV5-6	TRBJ1-1	CASSLGGAYTEAFF	TGTGCCAGCAGCTTGGGGGGCGCATACACTGAAGCTTTCTTT
.	.	TRBV6-5	TRBJ1-3	CASSYDIRGPGYF	TGTGCCAGCAGTTACGATATCAGGGGCCCAGGATATTTT
.	.	TRBV19	TRBJ1-5	CASSPGGSGQPQHF	TGTGCCAGTAGTCCGGGAGGGTCCGGTCAGCCCCAGCATTTT
.	.	TRBV30	TRBJ1-3	CAWRGVEGCGNTIYF	TGTGCCTGGAGGGGCGTAGAGGGGTGTGGAAACACCATATATTTT
.	.	TRBV14	TRBJ2-3	CASSQVRGARTDTQYF	TGTGCCAGCAGCCAAGTGAGGGGGGCTCGCACAGATACGCAGTATTTT
.	once	TRBV7-9	TRBJ2-3	CASSSGGAGLTTDTQYF	TGTGCCAGCAGTAGCGGAGGGGCAGGGCTGACCACAGATACGCAGTATTTT
.	.	TRBV5-4	TRBJ2-5	CASSWGSETQYF	TGTGCCAGCAGCTGGGGATCCGAGACCCAGTACTTC
TRBD1	.	TRBV28	TRBJ1-6	CASTPEGAGVSPLHF	TGTGCCAGCACCCCGGAGGGGGCAGGGGTCTCACCCCTCCACTTT
TRBD2	.	TRBV3-1/TRBV3-2	TRBJ2-5	CASSQEGGGDGETQYF	TGTGCCAGCAGCCAAGAAGGCGGGGGGGATGGTGAGACCCAGTACTTC
.	.	TRBV7-9	TRBJ1-4	CASSLDSSNEKLFF	TGTGCCAGCAGCTTAGATAGCAGTAATGAAAAACTGTTTTTT
TRBD1	.	TRBV7-9	TRBJ1-6	CASSRGQGNNSPLHF	TGTGCCAGCAGCCGGGGACAGGGAAATAATTCACCCCTCCACTTT
TRBD1	.	TRBV3-1/TRBV3-2	TRBJ1-4	CASGRQGDEKLFF	TGTGCCAGCGGACGACAGGGGGATGAAAAACTGTTTTTT
.	.	TRBV10-3	TRBJ2-7	CAISERQPGVYEQYF	TGTGCCATCAGTGAGAGACAGCCCGGGGTTTACGAGCAGTACTTC
.	.	TRBV19	TRBJ1-2	CASFFYNYGYTF	TGTGCCAGTTTTTTCTATAACTATGGCTACACCTTC
.	once	TRBV7-9	TRBJ2-1	CASSGGNEQFF	TGTGCCAGCAGCGGCGGCAATGAGCAGTTCTTC
.	.	TRBV28	TRBJ1-2	CASSFGNYGYTF	TGTGCCAGCAGTTTCGGTAACTATGGCTACACCTTC
.	.	TRBV14	TRBJ1-6	CASSPQGRYSPLHF	TGTGCCAGCAGCCCTCAAGGGAGGTACTCACCCCTCCACTTT